Below, 14 T cell receptor beta chains from the same sample are listed, as sequenced in a study of post-analysis software for immune sequencing data. Study outcomes and limitations: Among 5 or 6 TRBV segments more frequent in patients than controls were TRBV5-6, TRBV5-1 and TRBV20-1.

Their target antigens are unknown. Researchers reported that TCR beta cDNA libraries carried unique molecular identifiers. TCRdb re-derived calls from the PCR reads in MiXCR, one entry per CDR3 protein. This table holds some 700,000 distinct CDR3 sequences, approximately 60% found once. Sequenced input: blood. The receptors were sampled from a girl aged 2 to 9 with multiple sclerosis.

This clonotype showed up just a few times. This chain links TRBV5-1 with TRBJ2-5; TRBD1 matches at 9 bases. The germline V gene has CDR1 SGHRS and CDR2 YFSETQ. The CDR3 is made up of 16 amino acids. V gave up 0 bases and J gave up 1 base; unmatched junction bases: 4. CDR3 coding DNA: TGCGCCAGCAGCTTGGGGGGACAGGGTCTCCAAGAGACCCAGTACTTC. It translates to CASSLGGQGLQETQYF.

This clonotype was seen a few times. V usage is TRBV12-3 or TRBV12-4 and J usage is TRBJ2-1, with D tentatively TRBD1 (5 bases). This CDR3 is built from 14 residues. The V end was cut by 1 base, the J end by 9 bases, with 13 bases between. CDR3 loop: CASSLEDWQGEQFF. Written as DNA, the CDR3 is TGTGCCAGCAGTTTAGAAGACTGGCAGGGTGAGCAGTTCTTC.

This clonotype occurred a few times. V usage is TRBV4-2 and J usage is TRBJ2-7; no definite D call. Germline CDR1 is LGHNA and CDR2 is YNFKEQ. Trimming cost V 0 bases and J 3 bases, with 9 bases left between them. The CDR3 sequence is 14 residues long. The CDR3 DNA sequence: TGTGCCAGCAGCCAAGAACCAGACTTCTACGAGCAGTACTTC. As protein: CASSQEPDFYEQYF.

The chain is built from TRBV29-1 and TRBJ2-1; maybe TRBD1 (5 bases). CDR1 is SQVTM, CDR2 ANQGSEA, per germline. Trimming shortened V by 3 bases and J by 7 bases, and 19 bases separated the two germline ends. The length of the CDR3 is 15 residues. This CDR3 reads CSVDASRTLPNEQFF. CDR3 nucleotide sequence: TGCAGCGTTGATGCTAGTAGGACACTACCTAATGAGCAGTTCTTC.

This chain connects TRBV7-9 to TRBJ2-3; 13 bases are a match to TRBD2. V trimming: 5 bases; J trimming: 4 bases; junction bases outside the gene matches: 6. The V gene's germline CDR1 is SEHNR and CDR2 FQNEAQ (reference sequence). The CDR3 spans 16 residues. Here the CDR3 reads CASSPLAGGLSDTQYF. The CDR3 DNA reads TGTGCCAGCAGCCCACTAGCGGGAGGGCTGTCAGATACGCAGTATTTT.

A few counts support this clonotype. The V gene is TRBV28, the J gene TRBJ2-7, with 8 bases aligning to TRBD2. There are 14 residues in the CDR3. Per germline, CDR1 MDHEN and CDR2 SYDVKM. J lost 5 bases, V lost 2 bases, and 5 bases had no gene match. The CDR3 spells CASSLDGRAHEQYF. CDR3 DNA: TGTGCCAGCAGTTTAGACGGGAGGGCCCACGAGCAGTACTTC.

This clonotype was observed a few times. The V gene is TRBV13, the J gene TRBJ2-4, with TRBD1 matching over 8 bases. Looked up from germline, CDR1 is PRHDT and CDR2 is FYEKMQ (reference sequence). The CDR3 runs to 16 residues. Losses at the gene ends were 5 bases for V and 0 bases for J; bases not matched to a gene: 6. The CDR3 is CASSPRQGPAKNIQYF. The CDR3 bases are TGTGCCAGCAGCCCACGACAGGGGCCAGCCAAAAACATTCAGTACTTC.

V gene TRBV10-3 combines with J gene TRBJ1-2, with 9 nucleotides matching TRBD1. With 6 bases clipped from V and 7 bases from J, the junction kept 9 bases outside the gene matches. Germline CDR1 reads ENHRY; CDR2 reads SYGVKD. The CDR3 runs to 14 residues. The DNA of the CDR3 is TGTGCCATCAGGCCCGACAGGGGGAAGGCTGGCTACACCTTC. Translation: CAIRPDRGKAGYTF.

The chain combines TRBV7-8 with TRBJ2-1; TRBD2 matches 7 bases. Germline V lookup: CDR1 SGHVS, CDR2 FQNEAQ. The CDR3 consists of 20 residues. The V gene end was trimmed by 4 bases and the J gene end by 3 bases; junction bases not matched to a gene: 21. This CDR3 reads CASSSRTGASGLNFYNEQFF. CDR3 DNA: TGTGCCAGCAGCTCCCGGACCGGAGCTAGCGGCCTAAATTTCTACAATGAGCAGTTCTTC.

In regard to this clonotype: The junction does not match germline at one end; this may be a read error. This rearrangement joins TRBV12-3 or TRBV12-4 to TRBJ2-7, with D perhaps TRBD2 (5 bases). The last part of the DNA fits TRBJ2-5 better; the J call may be wrong. There are 11 residues in the CDR3. The CDR3 protein is CAGSRRGTQYF. In nucleotides, the CDR3 is TGTGCCGGCAGTCGCCGGGGGACCCAGTACTTC.

For this clonotype: An end of the junction differs from the germline gene, which may be a read error. The CDR3 DNA reads as TGCAGCGTTGTCCCACAGGGGCGCACCATGAACGCTGAAGCTTTCTTT. It encodes CSVVPQGRTMNAEAFF. J is TRBJ1-1 and V is TRBV29-1, with 7 bases that match TRBD1. Looked up from germline, CDR1 is SQVTM and CDR2 is ANQGSEA. The CDR3 is made up of 16 amino acids.

This chain joins TRBV18 and TRBJ2-1; 8 nucleotides match TRBD2. V lost 3 bases to trimming and J lost 8 bases; unmatched junction nucleotides: 6. Germline loops: CDR1 KGHSH, CDR2 LQKENI. The CDR3 is 14 amino acids. CDR3 loop: CASSPEAGVDEQFF. The CDR3 nucleotides are TGTGCCAGCTCACCCGAAGCGGGAGTGGATGAGCAGTTCTTC.

CDR3 region: CASSQRPGPTGEAFF. The DNA of the CDR3 is TGCGCCAGCAGCCAGCGACCGGGTCCTACAGGTGAAGCTTTCTTT. V is TRBV4-3 and J is TRBJ1-1, with D possibly being TRBD1 (5 bases). The CDR3 runs to 15 residues. Per germline, CDR1 LGHNA and CDR2 YSLEER. Trimming pared 3 bases from V and 7 bases from J, leaving 18 bases between.

CDR3 DNA: TGCGCCAGCAGCCTCCGGGACGGAGAGACCCAGTACTTC. This sequence encodes CASSLRDGETQYF. This chain joins TRBV5-1 and TRBJ2-5, with D possibly called TRBD1 or TRBD2 (5 bases each). Trimming took 4 bases from V and 4 from J, leaving 11 bases between them. This CDR3 has 13 residues. Germline lookup yields CDR1 SGHRS and CDR2 YFSETQ.